This TCR beta chain was captured by sequencing in a study of blood T cell repertoires in COVID-19. V lost 5 bases and J lost 6; bases outside the gene matches: 11. The V gene's germline CDR1 is SEHNR and CDR2 FQNEAQ (reference sequence). The CDR3 is made up of 17 amino acids. Authors' data handling: Amplification of reference gene primers provided the estimated nucleated cell counts. Sequencing used immunoSEQ multiplex PCR; TCRdb keeps in-frame clones, though not all of them. V, J and clone size are those of that table, while D and trimming were read from the DNA. The sample lists 73,000 or so clones, 75% to 95% occurring once.

This receptor was taken from a human donor with active COVID-19. The donor label of this sample is uncertain. The sample was peripheral blood. The chain recombines TRBV7-9 with TRBJ2-2, with 11 bases aligning to TRBD2. The CDR3 loop reads CASSPSTSGSRAGELFF. In DNA, the CDR3 is TGTGCCAGCAGCCCCAGCACTAGCGGGAGTAGGGCCGGGGAGCTGTTTTTT.